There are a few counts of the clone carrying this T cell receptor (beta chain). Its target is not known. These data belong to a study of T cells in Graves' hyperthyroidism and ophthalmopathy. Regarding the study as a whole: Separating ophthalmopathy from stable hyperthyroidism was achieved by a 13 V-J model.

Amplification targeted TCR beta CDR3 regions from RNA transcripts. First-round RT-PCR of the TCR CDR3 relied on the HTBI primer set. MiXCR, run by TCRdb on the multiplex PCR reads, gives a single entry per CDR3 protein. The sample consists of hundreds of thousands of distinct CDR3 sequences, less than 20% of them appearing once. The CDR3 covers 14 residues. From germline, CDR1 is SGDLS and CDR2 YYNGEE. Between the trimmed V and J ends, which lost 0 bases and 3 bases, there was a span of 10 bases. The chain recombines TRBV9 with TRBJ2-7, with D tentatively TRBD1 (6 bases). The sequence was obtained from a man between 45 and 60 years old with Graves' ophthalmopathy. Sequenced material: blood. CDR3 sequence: CASSVGIGGYEQYF. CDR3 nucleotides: TGTGCCAGCAGCGTAGGGATAGGGGGCTACGAGCAGTACTTC. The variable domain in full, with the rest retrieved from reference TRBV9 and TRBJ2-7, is DSGVTQTPKHLITATGQRVTLRCSPRSGDLSVYWYQQSLDQGLQFLIQYYNGEERAKGNILERFSAQQFPDLHSELNLSSLELGDSALYFCASSVGIGGYEQYFGPGTRLTVT.